This T cell receptor (beta chain) was observed in a study of naive and memory T cell subsets. Study results and caveats: Between naive and memory subsets, TCR abundance power law exponents differed.

CDR3 length: 15 residues. Germline values: CDR1 KGHSH, CDR2 LQKENI. Deletions cut 8 bases from V and 4 bases from J, with 21 bases between. A word on this clonotype: Its antigen is currently unknown.

An equimolar mix of two oligonucleotides served as the beta constant-region primer for TRBC1 and TRBC2. Ligated cDNA was amplified by four rounds of PCR with nested alpha and beta constant-region primers and SP2. TCRdb independently ran MiXCR on the UMI-ligation and nested PCR reads; one entry per CDR3 protein. The sample comprises some 100,000 distinct CDR3 sequences, about 7% of which are singletons, and 1.5% to 2% rests with the top ten. This rearrangement joins TRBV18 to TRBJ2-7; the D gene is possibly TRBD2 (5 bases). This sequence originates from a human donor in good health. Sequencing was done on a sample of central memory CD4+ T cells from blood. The CDR3 DNA follows: TGTGCCAGCCAGCTCGTCGACCGGGGTCAATACGAGCAGTACTTC. Amino acids: CASQLVDRGQYEQYF.